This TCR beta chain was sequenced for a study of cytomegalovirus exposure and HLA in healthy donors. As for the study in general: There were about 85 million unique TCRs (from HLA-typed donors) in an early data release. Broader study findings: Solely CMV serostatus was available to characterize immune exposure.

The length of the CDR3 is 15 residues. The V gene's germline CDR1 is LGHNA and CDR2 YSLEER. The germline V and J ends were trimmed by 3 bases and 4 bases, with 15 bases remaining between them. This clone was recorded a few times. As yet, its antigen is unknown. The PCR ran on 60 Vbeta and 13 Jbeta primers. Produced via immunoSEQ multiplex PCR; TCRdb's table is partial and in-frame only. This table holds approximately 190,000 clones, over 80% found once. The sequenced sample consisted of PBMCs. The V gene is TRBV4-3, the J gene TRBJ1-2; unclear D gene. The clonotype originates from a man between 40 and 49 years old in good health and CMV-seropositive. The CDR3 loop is CASSQGRVGSYGYTF. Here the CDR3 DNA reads TGCGCCAGCAGCCAGGGGAGGGTGGGGAGCTATGGCTACACCTTC.